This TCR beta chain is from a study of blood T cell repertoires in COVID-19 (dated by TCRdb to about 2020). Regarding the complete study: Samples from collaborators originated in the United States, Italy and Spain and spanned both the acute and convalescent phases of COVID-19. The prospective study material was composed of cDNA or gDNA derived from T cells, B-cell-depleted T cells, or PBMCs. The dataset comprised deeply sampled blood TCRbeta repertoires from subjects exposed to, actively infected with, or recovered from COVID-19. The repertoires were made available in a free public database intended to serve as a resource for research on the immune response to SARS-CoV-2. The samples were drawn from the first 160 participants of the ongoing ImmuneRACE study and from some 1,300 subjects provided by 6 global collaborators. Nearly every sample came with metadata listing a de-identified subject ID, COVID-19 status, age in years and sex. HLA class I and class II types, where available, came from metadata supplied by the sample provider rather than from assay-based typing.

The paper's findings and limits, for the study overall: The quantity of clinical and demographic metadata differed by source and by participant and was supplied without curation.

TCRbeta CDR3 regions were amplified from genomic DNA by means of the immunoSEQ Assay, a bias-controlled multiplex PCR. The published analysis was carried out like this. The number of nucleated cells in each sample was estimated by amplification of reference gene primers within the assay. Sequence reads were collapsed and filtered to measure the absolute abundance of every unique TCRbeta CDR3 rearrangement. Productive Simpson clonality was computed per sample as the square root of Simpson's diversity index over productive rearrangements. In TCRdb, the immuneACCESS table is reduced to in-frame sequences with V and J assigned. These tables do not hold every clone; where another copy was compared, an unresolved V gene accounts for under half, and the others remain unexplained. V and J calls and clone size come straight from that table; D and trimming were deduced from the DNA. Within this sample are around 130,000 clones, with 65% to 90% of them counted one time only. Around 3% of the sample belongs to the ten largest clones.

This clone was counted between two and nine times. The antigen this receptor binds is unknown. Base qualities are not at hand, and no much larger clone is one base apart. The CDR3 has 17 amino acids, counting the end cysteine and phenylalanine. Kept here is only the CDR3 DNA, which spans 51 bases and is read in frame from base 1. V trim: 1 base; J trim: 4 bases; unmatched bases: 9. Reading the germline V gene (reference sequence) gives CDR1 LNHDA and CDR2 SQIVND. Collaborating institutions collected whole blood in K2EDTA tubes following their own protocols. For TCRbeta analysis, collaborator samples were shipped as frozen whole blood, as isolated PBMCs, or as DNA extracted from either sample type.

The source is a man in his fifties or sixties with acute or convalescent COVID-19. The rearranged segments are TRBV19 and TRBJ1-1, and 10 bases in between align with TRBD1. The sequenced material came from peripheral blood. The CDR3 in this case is CASSIVDSWTGGTEAFF. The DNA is TGTGCCAGTAGTATAGTAGATTCTTGGACAGGGGGCACTGAAGCTTTCTTT. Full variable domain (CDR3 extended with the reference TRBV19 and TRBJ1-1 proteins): DGGITQSPKYLFRKEGQNVTLSCEQNLNHDAMYWYRQDPGQGLRLIYYSQIVNDFQKGDIAEGYSVSREKKESFPLTVTSAQKNPTAFYLCASSIVDSWTGGTEAFFGQGTRLTVV.